The 9 T cell receptor beta chains presented below share a single source sample, sequenced in a study of blood T cell repertoires in COVID-19. TCRdb keeps only in-frame clones here, not all; method: immunoSEQ multiplex PCR. The table shows roughly 200,000 clones, with about four fifths occurring only once. Sequenced sample: peripheral blood. All receptors come from a woman in her thirties or forties with COVID-19, enrolled during active disease.

In its sample, this clone was seen once. The genes are TRBV5-1 and TRBJ2-2; TRBD1 matches at 9 bases. This CDR3 region has 15 residues. V was clipped by 6 bases and J by 4 bases; unmatched bases: 7. Germline assignment: CDR1 SGHRS and CDR2 YFSETQ. CDR3 in amino acids: CASNRDRASTGELFF. CDR3 sequence (DNA): TGCGCCAGCAATCGGGACAGGGCCAGCACCGGGGAGCTGTTTTTT.

The gene calls are TRBV19 and TRBJ1-1; D remains ambiguous. V lost 0 bases to trimming and J lost 3 bases, with 8 bases between them. From germline, CDR1 is LNHDA and CDR2 SQIVND (reference sequence). The CDR3 covers 14 residues. The chain's CDR3 is CASSIEAHYTEAFF. CDR3 DNA sequence: TGTGCCAGTAGTATAGAAGCCCACTACACTGAAGCTTTCTTT.

The chain links TRBV2 to TRBJ1-2; TRBD1 is a possible D gene (5 bases). The germline V gene encodes CDR1 SNHLY and CDR2 FYNNEI. CDR3 size: 13 residues. The V gene lost 6 bases and the J gene lost 8 bases, with 16 bases spanning the gap. As DNA, the CDR3 is TGTGCCAGCAGAGGTGGCAGGGATGGCGGCTACACCTTC. This translates into CASRGGRDGGYTF.

The chain carries TRBV4-3 and TRBJ1-2; TRBD1 is a possible D gene (5 bases). Trimming cost V 4 bases and J 6 bases, with 21 bases left between them. The germline gives CDR1 LGHNA, CDR2 YSLEER. CDR3 length equals 16 residues. CDR3 residues: CASSLGRRQHRNGYTF. For the CDR3, the DNA is TGCGCCAGCAGCCTCGGAAGACGACAGCACCGAAATGGCTACACCTTC.

The CDR3 bases are TGCAGCGTTCGGACTGAGGGAAACACCATATATTTT. The encoded protein is CSVRTEGNTIYF. The rearrangement joins TRBV29-1 to TRBJ1-3; D not resolved. The germline V and J ends were trimmed by 5 bases and 4 bases, with 9 bases remaining between them. The CDR3 is made up of 12 amino acids. Germline loops: CDR1 SQVTM, CDR2 ANQGSEA.

V usage is TRBV6-1 and J usage is TRBJ2-5; D is possibly TRBD2 (7 bases). The CDR3 loop spans 15 amino acids. CDR1 is MNHNS and CDR2 is SASEGT in the germline V gene. The germline V and J ends were trimmed by 2 bases and 4 bases, with 14 bases remaining between them. CDR3 DNA: TGTGCCAGCAGTGAAATGCGGGGGCACGGAGAGACCCAGTACTTC. Its protein product is CASSEMRGHGETQYF.

The chain combines TRBV30 with TRBJ2-7; TRBD2 matches 11 bases. The V gene's germline CDR1 is GTSNPN and CDR2 SVGIG (reference sequence). The CDR3 runs to 12 residues. V was clipped by 7 bases and J by 3 bases; unmatched bases: 2. As DNA, the CDR3 is TGTGCCTTCACTAGCGGGAGCTACGAGCAGTACTTC. Encoded protein: CAFTSGSYEQYF.

This chain uses TRBV6-4 with TRBJ1-4; D may be TRBD1 (5 bases). Germline CDR1 reads MRHNA; CDR2 reads SNTAGT. V lost 3 bases and J 8 bases, leaving 13 bases between the germline ends. This CDR3 spans 14 amino acids. The CDR3 nucleotides read TGTGCCAGCAGTGAAGGGCAGGGCGCAGAAAAACTGTTTTTT. This translates into CASSEGQGAEKLFF.

The chain carries TRBV30 and TRBJ1-5, with 7 bases that match TRBD1. The V and J ends lost 5 bases and 7 bases, in that order; junction bases with no gene match: 5. Per the germline V gene, CDR1 is GTSNPN and CDR2 is SVGIG (reference sequence). The CDR3 has 12 residues. The CDR3 region is CAWSTGRQPQHF. The CDR3 coding sequence is TGTGCCTGGTCGACAGGGCGGCAGCCCCAGCATTTT.